A single sample gave rise to the 24 T cell receptor beta chains below, sequenced in a study of prognosis after radiotherapy for stage I lung cancer. The study amplified the TCR beta CDR3 region from genomic DNA. This amplification was carried out by two rounds of multiplex PCR. The authors ran first-round PCR with primers specific to each TRBV and TRBJ gene. TCRdb called the multiplex PCR reads again in MiXCR, with one record for every CDR3 protein. Of some 23,000 distinct CDR3 sequences listed, approximately 40% are singletons. Source: PBMCs, taken before or after stereotactic body radiation therapy (not recorded which). These receptors originate from a donor over 45 with non-small cell lung cancer.

The sample holds one count of this clonotype. J is TRBJ2-3 and V is TRBV2; no reliable D call. The CDR3 has 13 amino acids. The germline V and J ends were trimmed by 7 bases and 6 bases, with 14 bases remaining between them. Per germline, CDR1 SNHLY and CDR2 FYNNEI. The CDR3, as DNA: TGTGCCAGCAATATCGTTTTGGCGGATACGCAGTATTTT. It codes for CASNIVLADTQYF.

The table lists this clonotype with many counts. The genes are TRBV19 and TRBJ1-1; D might be TRBD1 (5 bases). The V gene lost 3 bases and the J gene lost 5 bases, with 25 bases spanning the gap. This CDR3 is 18 amino acids long. The germline CDR1 and CDR2 sequences are LNHDA and SQIVND (reference sequence). DNA for the CDR3: TGTGCCAGTAGTATCGGGCCGCGCAGGTGGGGCGGGGGGACTGAAGCTTTCTTT. Its protein product is CASSIGPRRWGGGTEAFF.

V usage is TRBV28 and J usage is TRBJ1-5; D gene uncertain. Trimming left V 5 bases short and J 2 bases short, with 13 bases between. Germline V gene sequence: CDR1 MDHEN, CDR2 SYDVKM. The CDR3 totals 15 residues. The DNA for the CDR3 is TGTGCCAGCAGTCCGGGGTGGGGTGGCAATCAGCCCCAGCATTTT. Amino acids: CASSPGWGGNQPQHF. Looking up the rest from reference TRBV28 and TRBJ1-5 gives the full variable domain: DVKVTQSSRYLVKRTGEKVFLECVQDMDHENMFWYRQDPGLGLRLIYFSYDVKMKEKGDIPEGYSVSREKKERFSLILESASTNQTSMYLCASSPGWGGNQPQHFGDGTRLSIL.

This clonotype was observed many times. The chain is built from TRBV19 and TRBJ2-7; 10 bases map to TRBD1. Unmatched junction bases numbered 4, after V lost 4 bases and J lost 4 bases. Germline loops: CDR1 LNHDA, CDR2 SQIVND (reference sequence). CDR3 length: 14 amino acids. The CDR3 protein is CASSKGQGVYEQYF. In DNA, the CDR3 is TGTGCCAGTAGTAAAGGACAGGGGGTTTACGAGCAGTACTTC.

This clonotype was seen only once. This chain connects TRBV7-6 to TRBJ2-2; D gene ambiguous. Looked up from germline, CDR1 is SGHVS and CDR2 is FNYEAQ. The CDR3 is made up of 15 amino acids. V dropped 1 base and J dropped 6 bases, with 12 bases sitting between them. The chain's CDR3 is CASSLVGGPPGELFF. The CDR3 coding sequence is TGTGCCAGCAGCTTAGTAGGTGGGCCCCCCGGGGAGCTGTTTTTT.

This clonotype was seen repeatedly, ten times or more. The genes are TRBV20-1 and TRBJ2-1; 11 bases match TRBD2. After removal of 5 bases from V and 2 bases from J, the junction contained 8 bases not matched to a gene. Germline assignment: CDR1 DFQATT and CDR2 SNEGSKA (reference sequence). This CDR3 comprises 16 residues. The CDR3 sequence: CSADAPSGRTYNEQFF. CDR3 coding DNA: TGCAGTGCTGACGCCCCTAGCGGGAGGACCTACAATGAGCAGTTCTTC.

This clonotype was seen many times. V usage is TRBV28 and J usage is TRBJ2-3; maybe TRBD1 (5 bases). The V and J ends lost 8 bases and 2 bases respectively, with 14 bases between them. The CDR3 is 14 amino acids. Looked up from germline, CDR1 is MDHEN and CDR2 is SYDVKM. CDR3 in amino acids: CASGYGAPTDTQYF. As DNA, the CDR3 is TGTGCCAGCGGTTATGGGGCCCCCACAGATACGCAGTATTTT.

The rearrangement uses TRBV29-1 and TRBJ2-5; no definite D call. V was clipped by 5 bases and J by 6 bases, with 10 bases between them. The germline CDR1 and CDR2 sequences are SQVTM and ANQGSEA. This CDR3 region has 11 residues. This CDR3 is CSVSPSQTQYF. CDR3 DNA: TGCAGCGTTTCCCCGTCACAGACCCAGTACTTC.

This rearrangement joins TRBV20-1 to TRBJ1-2, with TRBD1 matching over 7 bases. The junction had 11 bases not matched to a gene; V was cut back by 4 bases and J by 3 bases. The CDR3 is 15 residues long. Germline V CDR1 and CDR2: DFQATT, SNEGSKA (reference sequence). The CDR3 reads CSATSPVTGHYGYTF. CDR3 sequence (DNA): TGCAGTGCTACCAGTCCCGTGACAGGGCACTATGGCTACACCTTC.

By its share, this clonotype is medium-sized. The DNA for the CDR3 is TGTGCCAGCAGTTATATCGAAGAGCGGGGGAGCTCCTACAATGAGCAGTTCTTC. This sequence encodes CASSYIEERGSSYNEQFF. The chain carries TRBV6-5 and TRBJ2-1, with 8 bases lining up with TRBD2. The CDR3 loop spans 18 amino acids. V lost 3 bases to trimming and J lost 0 bases; unmatched junction nucleotides: 10. Germline CDR1 MNHEY, CDR2 SVGAGI.

To note about this clonotype: A far larger clone is off by one base, so a read error is likely. V usage is TRBV6-4 and J usage is TRBJ2-6, with D possibly being TRBD1 (6 bases). The CDR3 is made up of 15 amino acids. Trimming took off 5 bases at V and 4 bases at J, with 12 bases between the two ends. Germline CDR1 MRHNA, CDR2 SNTAGT. The CDR3 DNA reads TGTGCCAGCAGTACGACAGGCTCGGGGGCCAACGTCCTGACTTTC. Protein: CASSTTGSGANVLTF.

This clonotype was counted a single time. This sequence joins TRBV27 and TRBJ2-2; D call uncertain. Between the trimmed V and J ends, which lost 3 bases and 3 bases, there was a span of 2 bases. The length of the CDR3 is 12 residues. Germline-derived CDR1 and CDR2 are MNHEY and SMNVEV (reference sequence). CDR3 loop: CASSFYTGELFF. For the CDR3, the DNA is TGTGCCAGCAGTTTTTACACCGGGGAGCTGTTTTTT.

On this clonotype itself: Since the CDR3 does not end with the conserved phenylalanine or tryptophan, this likely comes from a read error. J is TRBJ2-3 and V is TRBV5-1; D perhaps matches TRBD2 (5 bases). Trimming pared 0 bases from V and 2 bases from J, leaving 19 bases between. CDR1 SGHRS and CDR2 YFSETQ come from the germline V gene. The CDR3 extends over 18 amino acids. The CDR3 coding sequence is TGCGCCAGCAGCTTGGCCTGGGTGACCGGGAACTCCACAGATACGCAGTATTCT. Its translation is CASSLAWVTGNSTDTQYS.

This clonotype was counted at least ten times. The chain combines TRBV6-1 with TRBJ1-1; no clear D gene. The germline V and J ends were trimmed by 6 bases and 3 bases, with 5 bases remaining between them. The CDR3 totals 11 residues. Per the germline V gene, CDR1 is MNHNS and CDR2 is SASEGT. The CDR3 protein is CASSLDTEAFF. In DNA form, the CDR3 reads TGTGCCAGCAGCCTCGACACTGAAGCTTTCTTT.

The rearrangement uses TRBV3-1 and TRBJ2-3; 7 positions match TRBD2. Germline V gene data show CDR1 as LGHDT and CDR2 as YNNKEL (reference sequence). V shed 8 bases, J shed 2 bases, and the junction held 16 bases outside the gene matches. The CDR3 extends over 17 amino acids. The CDR3 region is CASGRGSGIFYTDTQYF. The CDR3 coding sequence is TGTGCCAGCGGCCGGGGCAGCGGGATTTTTTACACAGATACGCAGTATTTT.

This clonotype was picked up many times. V is TRBV6-5 and J is TRBJ2-1, with D perhaps given as TRBD1 or TRBD2 (5 bases each). CDR1 and CDR2 from the germline V gene are MNHEY and SVGAGI. Trimming shortened V by 3 bases and J by 10 bases, and 10 bases separated the two germline ends. The CDR3 is made up of 12 amino acids. CDR3 DNA sequence: TGTGCCAGCAGTTATATAGGGGAGGAGCAGTTCTTC. Protein: CASSYIGEEQFF.

This clonotype was observed a few times. This may be a read error: a much more frequent sequence differs by one nucleotide. V usage is TRBV7-9 and J usage is TRBJ1-4; tentative D call: TRBD1 (5 bases). V lost 4 bases, J lost 7 bases, and 10 bases lay in between. CDR3 length: 13 residues. CDR1 SEHNR and CDR2 FQNEAQ come from the germline V gene (reference sequence). CDR3 loop: CASSSDITEKLFF. Here the CDR3 DNA reads TGTGCCAGCAGCTCGGACATTACTGAAAAACTGTTTTTT.

The chain carries TRBV2 and TRBJ1-1, with no clear D. Germline CDR1 reads SNHLY; CDR2 reads FYNNEI. Between the trimmed V and J ends, which lost 1 base and 1 base, there was a span of 1 base. CDR3 length equals 12 residues. Here the CDR3 DNA reads TGTGCCAGCAGTGAAGGGAACACTGAAGCTTTCTTT. This codes for CASSEGNTEAFF. Using reference TRBV2 and TRBJ1-1 for the parts outside the CDR3, the full variable domain is EPEVTQTPSHQVTQMGQEVILRCVPISNHLYFYWYRQILGQKVEFLVSFYNNEISEKSEIFDDQFSVERPDGSNFTLKIRSTKLEDSAMYFCASSEGNTEAFFGQGTRLTVV.

This clonotype has at least ten counts. The chain recombines TRBV7-8 with TRBJ2-5; a possible D gene is TRBD1 (6 bases). V lost 1 base and J 3 bases, leaving 12 bases between the germline ends. The CDR3 spans 15 residues. Germline V gives CDR1 SGHVS, CDR2 FQNEAQ. CDR3 DNA sequence: TGTGCCAGCAGCTTAGGGGCAGGGGCCAAAGAGACCCAGTACTTC. Translation: CASSLGAGAKETQYF.

About this clonotype itself: A far larger clone is just one base off, so this is likely a read error. This chain links TRBV6-2 or TRBV6-3 with TRBJ2-1; maybe TRBD2 (6 bases). The germline gives CDR1 MNHEY, CDR2 SVGEGT. The CDR3 runs 15 residues. The V gene lost 5 bases and the J gene lost 0 bases, with 11 bases spanning the gap. This CDR3 reads CASSPEGGSYNEQFF. For the CDR3, the DNA is TGTGCCAGCAGTCCAGAGGGAGGCTCCTACAATGAGCAGTTCTTC.

This chain joins TRBV19 and TRBJ2-1; 8 bases align to TRBD1. The CDR3 has 15 amino acids. J was trimmed by 5 bases and V by 8 bases; bases with no gene match: 11. Germline V CDR1 and CDR2: LNHDA, SQIVND (reference sequence). CDR3: CASCRIGTGDNEQFF. The DNA of the CDR3 is TGTGCCAGTTGCCGAATCGGGACAGGAGACAATGAGCAGTTCTTC. Full variable domain (missing parts from reference TRBV19 and TRBJ2-1): DGGITQSPKYLFRKEGQNVTLSCEQNLNHDAMYWYRQDPGQGLRLIYYSQIVNDFQKGDIAEGYSVSREKKESFPLTVTSAQKNPTAFYLCASCRIGTGDNEQFFGPGTRLTVL.

In its sample, this clonotype was seen once. This sequence joins TRBV7-2 and TRBJ2-1; 7 nucleotides agree with TRBD2. The CDR3 has 15 amino acids. Germline V gene sequence: CDR1 SGHTA, CDR2 FQGNSA. With 1 base clipped from V and 3 bases from J, the junction kept 3 bases outside the gene matches. The DNA of the CDR3 is TGTGCCAGCAGCTTAGAGGCGGGGGTCTACAATGAGCAGTTCTTC. Protein sequence: CASSLEAGVYNEQFF.

This clonotype was seen only a few times. With only one base between it and a far larger clone, this is likely a read error. The chain carries TRBV6-9 and TRBJ2-1; 10 nucleotides align to TRBD2. The CDR3 consists of 16 residues. V lost 4 bases to trimming and J lost 10 bases; unmatched junction nucleotides: 13. Germline lookup yields CDR1 MNHGY and CDR2 SVAAGI. CDR3 sequence: CASSSHASGRAGEQFF. CDR3 DNA sequence: TGTGCCAGCAGTTCACACGCGAGCGGGAGGGCAGGAGAGCAGTTCTTC.

In its sample, this clonotype ranks as medium-sized. This chain links TRBV7-2 with TRBJ2-7, with 9 bases lining up with TRBD2. Looked up from germline, CDR1 is SGHTA and CDR2 is FQGNSA. V lost 2 bases and J lost 3; bases outside the gene matches: 2. CDR3 length equals 14 residues. DNA for the CDR3: TGTGCCAGCAGCTTATGGCGGGAGGGCTACGAGCAGTACTTC. Its translation is CASSLWREGYEQYF.